This TCR beta chain stems from a study of blood T cell repertoires in COVID-19. About the study: Material from acute and convalescent COVID-19 was sourced from the United States, Italy and Spain. The analysed material was cDNA or gDNA that came from T cells, B-cell-depleted T cells, or PBMCs.

Here immunoSEQ multiplex PCR was the method, and the copy in TCRdb shows in-frame clones only, minus some. The profile shows 120,000 to 150,000 clones, roughly 81% of them singletons. J was trimmed by 2 bases and V by 5 bases; bases with no gene match: 6. The CDR3 is made up of 16 amino acids. Germline values: CDR1 SEHNR, CDR2 FQNEAQ (reference sequence). This sequence joins TRBV7-9 and TRBJ1-4, with 9 bases lining up with TRBD1. Sequenced material: peripheral blood. This TCR was recovered from a human donor with acute or convalescent COVID-19. The donor label of this sample is uncertain. CDR3: CASSPGQGVTNEKLFF. The CDR3, as DNA: TGTGCCAGCAGCCCGGGACAGGGAGTCACTAATGAAAAACTGTTTTTT. The variable domain in full, with the rest retrieved from reference TRBV7-9 and TRBJ1-4, is DTGVSQNPRHKITKRGQNVTFRCDPISEHNRLYWYRQTLGQGPEFLTYFQNEAQLEKSRLLSDRFSAERPKGSFSTLEIQRTEQGDSAMYLCASSPGQGVTNEKLFFGSGTQLSVL.